The subject of this entry is one TCR beta chain. Antigen specificity is unknown. Method: immunoSEQ multiplex PCR; TCRdb's copy keeps in-frame clones and lacks some. The data contain 150,000 to 200,000 clones, around 95% of them seen just once; the ten biggest clones take up 0.6% to 0.7%. V dropped 7 bases and J dropped 7 bases, with 14 bases sitting between them. This CDR3 contains 14 residues. Per germline, CDR1 MDHEN and CDR2 SYDVKM. This entry belongs to a study of T cell responses to AZD1222 COVID-19 vaccine. Across the whole study: Pooling was applied to second doses at about 4 or about 12 weeks.

Study-wide results and caveats: Nearly half of spike-specific TCRs reportedly target unmutated variant regions.

The receptor comes from an adult in good health. Sequenced material: peripheral blood, taken on day 0 of AZD1222 vaccination. This chain connects TRBV28 to TRBJ1-6; D remains unclear. The CDR3 spells CASTWRGGNSPLHF. Written as DNA, the CDR3 is TGTGCCAGCACCTGGCGGGGAGGCAATTCACCCCTCCACTTT.